A selection of T cell receptor beta chains follows, all from one sample in a study of shared clonotypes between healthy human individuals. Using immunoSEQ multiplex PCR, the repertoire was profiled, and TCRdb retains in-frame clones only, with some absent. The table records around 2,000,000 clones, 85% to 95% of them present only once. Material: naive CD4+ T cells sorted from blood. These receptors originate from a man aged 18-30 years in good health. Each CDR3 is given with its conserved first and last residue. D genes are given only for firm matches. Not all rows give a size; the values are once, few, many and, for expanded clones, a class.

abundance: -; v_gene: TRBV7-8; d_gene: -; j_gene: TRBJ1-1; CDR3nt: TGTGCCAGCAGCCCACAAGCCGGGGGCTACATGAACACTGAAGCTTTCTTT; CDR3aa: CASSPQAGGYMNTEAFF
abundance: -; v_gene: TRBV5-6; d_gene: -; j_gene: TRBJ2-3; CDR3nt: TGTGCCAGCAGCTTGGTTGCAAGGGTTACAGATACGCAGTATTTT; CDR3aa: CASSLVARVTDTQYF
abundance: once; v_gene: TRBV5-1; d_gene: TRBD2; j_gene: TRBJ2-3; CDR3nt: TGCGCCAGCAGCGAGGGCAGCGGGGGGACGGCAGATACGCAGTATTTT; CDR3aa: CASSEGSGGTADTQYF
abundance: -; v_gene: TRBV5-1; d_gene: -; j_gene: TRBJ1-6; CDR3nt: TGCGCCAGCAGCACTGCGGGAGCGAATTCACCCCTCCACTTT; CDR3aa: CASSTAGANSPLHF
abundance: -; v_gene: TRBV10-3; d_gene: TRBD2; j_gene: TRBJ2-3; CDR3nt: TGTGCCATCAGCCTCGAGCGGGGGTTGAGCACAGATACGCAGTATTTT; CDR3aa: CAISLERGLSTDTQYF
abundance: -; v_gene: TRBV30; d_gene: -; j_gene: TRBJ2-7; CDR3nt: TGTGCCTGGAGTGTACGGAGCACCATGACCTCCTACGAGCAGTACTTC; CDR3aa: CAWSVRSTMTSYEQYF
abundance: once; v_gene: TRBV18; d_gene: TRBD2; j_gene: TRBJ2-7; CDR3nt: TGTGCCAGCTCACCGTCGGGAGGCAGGGCCTACGAGCAGTACTTC; CDR3aa: CASSPSGGRAYEQYF
abundance: -; v_gene: TRBV9; d_gene: TRBD2; j_gene: TRBJ2-7; CDR3nt: TGTGCCAGCAGCGTTAGCGGGAGTTCCGACGAGCAGTACTTC; CDR3aa: CASSVSGSSDEQYF
abundance: -; v_gene: TRBV18; d_gene: -; j_gene: TRBJ1-2; CDR3nt: TGTGCCAGCTCACCAGATCAGACAGACTATGGCTACACCTTC; CDR3aa: CASSPDQTDYGYTF
abundance: once; v_gene: TRBV6-5; d_gene: -; j_gene: TRBJ1-2; CDR3nt: TGTGCCAGCAGGACACTACGGGGGTCGCTGGGCGGCTACACCTTC; CDR3aa: CASRTLRGSLGGYTF
abundance: -; v_gene: TRBV18; d_gene: -; j_gene: TRBJ1-1; CDR3nt: TGTGCCAGCTCACCAGGCCTGGGGGAGAAAGCTTTCTTT; CDR3aa: CASSPGLGEKAFF
abundance: -; v_gene: TRBV7-3; d_gene: -; j_gene: TRBJ1-1; CDR3nt: TGTGCCAGCAGCCTCTCGGGAGGGGCTACTGAAGCTTTCTTT; CDR3aa: CASSLSGGATEAFF